This TCR beta chain was documented in a study of cytomegalovirus exposure and HLA in healthy donors. The primer mix had 60 Vbeta and 13 Jbeta primers. The repertoire was sequenced with immunoSEQ multiplex PCR; TCRdb's copy has only in-frame clones and lacks some. Here the sample spans around 130,000 clones, roughly 77% being singletons. Trimming removed 8 bases at V and 4 bases at J, with 12 bases between. This CDR3 region has 13 residues. Germline V lookup: CDR1 SGHTA, CDR2 FQGNSA. This clone came up once. This TCR was sampled from a woman aged 40 to 49 in good health and CMV-seropositive. This chain connects TRBV7-2 to TRBJ2-1; TRBD1 might be the D (5 bases). The sample taken for sequencing was PBMCs. The CDR3 nucleotides are TGTGCCAGCGGGTGGGGCTCTTACAATGAGCAGTTCTTC. Translating it yields CASGWGSYNEQFF. Using reference TRBV7-2 and TRBJ2-1 for the parts outside the CDR3, the full variable domain is GAGVSQSPSNKVTEKGKDVELRCDPISGHTALYWYRQSLGQGLEFLIYFQGNSAPDKSGLPSDRFSAERTGGSVSTLTIQRTQQEDSAVYLCASGWGSYNEQFFGPGTRLTVL.